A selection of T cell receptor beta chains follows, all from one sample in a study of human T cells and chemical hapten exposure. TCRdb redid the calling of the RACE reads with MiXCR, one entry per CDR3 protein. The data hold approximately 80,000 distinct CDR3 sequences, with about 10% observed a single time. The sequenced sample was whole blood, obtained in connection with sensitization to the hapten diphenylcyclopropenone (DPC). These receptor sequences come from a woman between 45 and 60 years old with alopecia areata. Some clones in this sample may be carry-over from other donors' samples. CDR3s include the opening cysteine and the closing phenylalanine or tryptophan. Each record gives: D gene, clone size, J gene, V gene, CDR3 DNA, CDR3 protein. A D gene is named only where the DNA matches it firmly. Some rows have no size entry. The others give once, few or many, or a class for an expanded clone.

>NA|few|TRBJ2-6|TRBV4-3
TGCGCCAGCAGCCAAACCGACAGCTCCTCTGGGGCCAACGTCCTGACTTTC
CASSQTDSSSGANVLTF
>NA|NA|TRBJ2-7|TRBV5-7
TGTGCCAGCAGCTTGGATGGCGGATCCACCTCCTACGAGCAGTACTTC
CASSLDGGSTSYEQYF
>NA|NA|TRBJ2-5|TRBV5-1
TGCGCCAGCAAAGGGCAAGAGACCCAGTACTTC
CASKGQETQYF
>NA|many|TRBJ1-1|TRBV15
TGTGCCACCAGCAGAGACCCGAACACTGAAGCTTTCTTT
CATSRDPNTEAFF
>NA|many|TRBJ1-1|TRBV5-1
TGCGCCAGCAGCCCCAGCCCCGGGACCAGCCTTGAAGCTTTCTTT
CASSPSPGTSLEAFF
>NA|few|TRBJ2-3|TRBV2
TGTGCCTCCGGCGGCTTGCCCTACACAGATACGCAGTATTTT
CASGGLPYTDTQYF
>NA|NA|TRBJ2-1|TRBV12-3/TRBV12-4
TGTGCCAGCAGGTTTCTGGACTACAATGAGCAGTTCTTC
CASRFLDYNEQFF
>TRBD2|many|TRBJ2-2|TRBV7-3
TGTGCCAGCAGCTCAACTAGCGTGAACACCGGGGAGCTGTTTTTT
CASSSTSVNTGELFF
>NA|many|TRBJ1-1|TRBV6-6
TGTGCCAGCAGTTACTCGGGGTGGGACGGGGAAGCTTTCTTT
CASSYSGWDGEAFF
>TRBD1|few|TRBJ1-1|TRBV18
TGTGCCAGCTCACCCCTGACAGGGGTGAACACTGAAGCTTTCTTT
CASSPLTGVNTEAFF
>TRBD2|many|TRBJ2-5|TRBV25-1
TGTGCCAGCAGTGAATCCGGGGGAGGGAAAGAGACCCAGTACTTC
CASSESGGGKETQYF
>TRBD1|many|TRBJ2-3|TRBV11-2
TGTGCCAGCAGCTTGGGGACAGGGGGCACAGATACGCAGTATTTT
CASSLGTGGTDTQYF
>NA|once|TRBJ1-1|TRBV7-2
TGTGCCAGCAGATTCCGAGGGAACACTGAAGCTTTCTTT
CASRFRGNTEAFF
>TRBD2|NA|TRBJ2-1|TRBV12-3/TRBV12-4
TGTGCCAGCAGTTTAGAAAGCGGGGGCTACAATGAGCAGTTCTTC
CASSLESGGYNEQFF
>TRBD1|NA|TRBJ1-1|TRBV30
TGTGCTGGCCGGACAGGGAGTTATACTGAAGCTTTCTTT
CAGRTGSYTEAFF
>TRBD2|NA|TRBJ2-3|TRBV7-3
TGTGCCAGCAGCTTAGCACCACTAGCGGGAGCAGATACGCAGTATTTT
CASSLAPLAGADTQYF
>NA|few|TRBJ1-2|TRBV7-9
TGTGCCAGCAGCTACGCGGGACGCAGATATGGCTACACCTTC
CASSYAGRRYGYTF
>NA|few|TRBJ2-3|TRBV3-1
TGTGCCAGCAGCCAGCGAGCGGCCGGGGATACGCAGTATTTT
CASSQRAAGDTQYF
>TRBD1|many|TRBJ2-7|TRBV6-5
TGTGCCAGCAGGAGGGGGACAGGGTCCTACGAGCAGTACTTC
CASRRGTGSYEQYF
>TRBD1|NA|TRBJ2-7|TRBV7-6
TGTGCCAGCAGTCCCGGACAGGGGGGCATCGAGCAGTACTTC
CASSPGQGGIEQYF
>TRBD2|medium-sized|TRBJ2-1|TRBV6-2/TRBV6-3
TGTGCCAGCAGTTATGAACTAGCGGGGGCCAATGAGCAGTTCTTC
CASSYELAGANEQFF
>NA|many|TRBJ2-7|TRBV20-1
TGCAGTGCAGCTAGTCCGGGATACGAGCAGTACTTC
CSAASPGYEQYF
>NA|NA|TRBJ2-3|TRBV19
TGTGCCACTCTCTACGCGGGTAAAGGTGGAGATACGCAGTATTTT
CATLYAGKGGDTQYF
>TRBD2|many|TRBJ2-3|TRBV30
TGTGCCTGGAGTGACCCGGGACTAGCGGCCAGCACAGATACGCAGTATTTT
CAWSDPGLAASTDTQYF
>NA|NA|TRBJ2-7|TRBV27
TGTGCCAGCAGTTCCCCGACAGGCTACGAGCAGTACTTC
CASSSPTGYEQYF
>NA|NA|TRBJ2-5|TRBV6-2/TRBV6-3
TGTGCCAGCAGTTACTTGGGGACCCAGTACTTC
CASSYLGTQYF
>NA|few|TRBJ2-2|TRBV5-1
TGCGCCAGCAGCGGACTCTCCGACACCGGGGAGCTGTTTTTT
CASSGLSDTGELFF
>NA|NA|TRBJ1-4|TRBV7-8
TGTGCCAGCAGCGTATCAACGGAAGGACTGTTTTTT
CASSVSTEGLFF
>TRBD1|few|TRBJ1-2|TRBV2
TGTGCCAGTCAGACAGGGCTTAACAACTATGGCTACACCTTC
CASQTGLNNYGYTF
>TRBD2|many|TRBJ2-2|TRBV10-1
TGCGCCAGCAGTCATTCGCAGGGCCTAGCGGGAGACAACACCGGGGAGCTGTTTTTT
CASSHSQGLAGDNTGELFF
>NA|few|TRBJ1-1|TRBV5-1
TGCGCCAGCAGCTTCGCAATAGTCAACACTGAAGCTTTCTTT
CASSFAIVNTEAFF